This TCR beta chain is from a study of blood T cell repertoires in COVID-19 (dated by TCRdb to 2018 to 2020). A note on the overall study: Collaborator samples came from the United States, Italy and Spain and covered acute and convalescent phases of COVID-19. The prospective study material was composed of cDNA or gDNA derived from T cells, B-cell-depleted T cells, or PBMCs. Samples came from the ongoing ImmuneRACE study (first 160 participants) plus 1,254 subjects from 6 global collaborators. Subjects who had been exposed to COVID-19, were actively infected with it, or had recovered from it provided the deeply sampled blood TCRbeta repertoires that made up the dataset. Where available, HLA class I and class II types were obtained from metadata supplied by the sample provider rather than from assay-based typing. Nearly every sample came with metadata listing a de-identified subject ID, COVID-19 status, age in years and sex. The repertoires were made available in a free public database intended to serve as a resource for research on the immune response to SARS-CoV-2.

There are 17 amino acids in the CDR3, from cysteine to phenylalanine inclusive. Kept here is only the CDR3 DNA, which spans 51 bases and is read in frame from base 1. V lost 1 base and J lost 4 bases, and the count of bases not matched to a germline gene is 8. Reading the germline V gene gives CDR1 SGHTA and CDR2 FQGNSA. The immunoSEQ Assay, a bias-controlled multiplex PCR, was used to amplify TCRbeta CDR3 regions from genomic DNA. Turning to the authors' computational methods: Nucleated cell counts per sample were estimated from amplification of reference gene primers within the assay. Sequence reads were collapsed and filtered to measure the absolute abundance of every unique TCRbeta CDR3 rearrangement. Productive Simpson clonality was computed per sample as the square root of Simpson's diversity index over productive rearrangements. TCRdb stores this immuneACCESS table with in-frame sequences only. Part of the clones is absent; in the studies checked, under half of the shortfall reflects unresolved V genes, and no reason is known for the rest. Clonal size and the V and J genes are those of that table, whereas D and trimming came from the DNA. The sample table lists 100,000 to 150,000 clones, over 70% of them with a count of one. The ten most abundant clones make up 25% to 35% of the sample.

Each collaborating institution followed its own protocols to collect whole blood in K2EDTA tubes. Collaborator samples were shipped for TCRbeta analysis as frozen whole blood, isolated PBMCs, or DNA extracted from either sample type. Study-level results and caveats: Clinical and demographic metadata were provided uncurated, with the amount varying by source and participant.

Points on this clone: Its antigen remains undetermined. Qualities for individual bases were not recorded, and no much larger clone is one base off.

The chain links TRBV7-2 with TRBJ2-5; 11 junctional bases match TRBD2. Sample: peripheral blood. This TCR derives from a woman aged 70-85 years with acute or convalescent COVID-19. The bases are TGTGCCAGCAGCTTAGACTTAGCGGGGGGGCGGCGAGAGACCCAGTACTTC. Its product reads: CASSLDLAGGRRETQYF.